This TCR beta chain was sequenced during a study of shared clonotypes between healthy human individuals. Repertoires were generated with immunoSEQ multiplex PCR, while TCRdb's copy carries only in-frame clones and drops some. This sample carries 110,000 or so clones, about 63% of them seen once, and the ten largest clones take 20% to 25%. Germline-derived CDR1 and CDR2 are SGHTA and FQGNSA. There are 15 residues in the CDR3. V lost 5 bases and J lost 3; bases outside the gene matches: 8. The source material was memory CD8+ T cells sorted from blood. Subset reported: CD45RO+ cells pooled with CCR7-negative TemRA cells. The receptor comes from a woman aged 25 to 39 in good health. The rearrangement links TRBV7-2 to TRBJ2-3, with 7 bases identical to TRBD2. The CDR3 DNA reads TGTGCCAGCAGCGGACTAGAAAGAATAACAGATACGCAGTATTTT. It yields the protein CASSGLERITDTQYF.